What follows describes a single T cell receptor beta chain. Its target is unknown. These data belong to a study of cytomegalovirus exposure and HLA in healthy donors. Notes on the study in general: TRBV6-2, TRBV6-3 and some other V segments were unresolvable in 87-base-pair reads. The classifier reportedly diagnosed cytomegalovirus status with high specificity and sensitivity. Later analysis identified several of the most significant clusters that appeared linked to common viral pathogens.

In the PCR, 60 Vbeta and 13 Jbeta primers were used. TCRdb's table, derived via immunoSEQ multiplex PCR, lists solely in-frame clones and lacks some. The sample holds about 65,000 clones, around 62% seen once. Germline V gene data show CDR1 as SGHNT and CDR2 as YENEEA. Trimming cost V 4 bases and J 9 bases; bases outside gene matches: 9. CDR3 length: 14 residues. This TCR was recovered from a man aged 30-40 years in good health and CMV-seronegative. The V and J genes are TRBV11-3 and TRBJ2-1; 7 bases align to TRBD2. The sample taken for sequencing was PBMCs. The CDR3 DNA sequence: TGTGCCAGCAGCTCCCGGACTAGAGCTGGTGAGCAGTTCTTC. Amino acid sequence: CASSSRTRAGEQFF. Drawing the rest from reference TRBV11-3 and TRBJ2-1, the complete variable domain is EAGVVQSPRYKIIEKKQPVAFWCNPISGHNTLYWYLQNLGQGPELLIRYENEEAVDDSQLPKDRFSAERLKGVDSTLKIQPAELGDSAVYLCASSSRTRAGEQFFGPGTRLTVL.